These T cell receptor beta chains were read from a single sample in a study of STAT3 mutations in large granular lymphocyte leukemia. This table comes from immunoSEQ multiplex PCR, and its TCRdb copy is limited to in-frame clones, with some not included. The sample lists approximately 6,200 clones, roughly 80% occurring once. Sequenced input: peripheral blood mononuclear cells. These TCRs come from a man aged 40-50 years with T-cell large granular lymphocyte leukemia. Some clones in this sample may be carry-over from other donors' samples. CDR3s include the opening cysteine and the closing phenylalanine or tryptophan. Fields, in order: V gene, D gene, J gene, clone size, CDR3 protein, CDR3 DNA. A D gene is named only where the DNA matches it firmly. Some rows have no size entry. The others give once, few or many, or a class for an expanded clone.

V gene: TRBV5-4; D gene: NA; J gene: TRBJ2-7; clone size: NA; CDR3 protein: CASSGKQGYEQYF; CDR3 DNA: TGTGCCAGCAGCGGCAAACAGGGCTACGAGCAGTACTTC
V gene: TRBV30; D gene: NA; J gene: TRBJ1-1; clone size: NA; CDR3 protein: CAWSEGHMNTEAFF; CDR3 DNA: TGTGCCTGGAGTGAGGGTCACATGAACACTGAAGCTTTCTTT
V gene: TRBV18; D gene: NA; J gene: TRBJ1-2; clone size: few; CDR3 protein: CASSLRTDYGYTF; CDR3 DNA: TGTGCCAGCTCACTACGGACGGACTATGGCTACACCTTC
V gene: TRBV19; D gene: NA; J gene: TRBJ2-7; clone size: NA; CDR3 protein: CASSIAPTYEQYF; CDR3 DNA: TGTGCCAGTAGTATAGCACCTACCTACGAGCAGTACTTC
V gene: TRBV18; D gene: TRBD1; J gene: TRBJ2-7; clone size: NA; CDR3 protein: CASSPKRGQGEQYF; CDR3 DNA: TGTGCCAGCTCACCAAAGCGGGGACAGGGGGAGCAGTACTTC
V gene: TRBV5-1; D gene: TRBD1; J gene: TRBJ2-5; clone size: NA; CDR3 protein: CASSHRDRDQETQYF; CDR3 DNA: TGCGCCAGCAGCCACCGGGACAGGGACCAAGAGACCCAGTACTTC
V gene: TRBV7-2; D gene: TRBD1; J gene: TRBJ1-2; clone size: NA; CDR3 protein: CASSTPGQGTDYGYTF; CDR3 DNA: TGTGCCAGCAGCACCCCGGGACAGGGAACGGACTATGGCTACACCTTC
V gene: TRBV5-4; D gene: TRBD1; J gene: TRBJ1-2; clone size: few; CDR3 protein: CASSLEPTGGPNYGYTF; CDR3 DNA: TGTGCCAGCAGCTTGGAACCGACAGGGGGCCCCAACTATGGCTACACCTTC
V gene: TRBV11-1; D gene: TRBD2; J gene: TRBJ2-3; clone size: NA; CDR3 protein: CASSLKGLAGGSTDTQYF; CDR3 DNA: TGTGCCAGCAGCTTAAAGGGACTAGCGGGAGGGAGCACAGATACGCAGTATTTT
V gene: TRBV7-2; D gene: NA; J gene: TRBJ2-3; clone size: NA; CDR3 protein: CASSLEVQTDTQYF; CDR3 DNA: TGTGCCAGCAGCTTAGAGGTCCAAACAGATACGCAGTATTTT
V gene: TRBV10-3; D gene: TRBD1; J gene: TRBJ2-7; clone size: NA; CDR3 protein: CAIGKGQGGSYEQYF; CDR3 DNA: TGTGCCATCGGGAAAGGACAGGGGGGTTCCTACGAGCAGTACTTC
V gene: TRBV29-1; D gene: NA; J gene: TRBJ1-4; clone size: NA; CDR3 protein: CSVEGATNEKLFF; CDR3 DNA: TGCAGCGTTGAGGGGGCAACTAATGAAAAACTGTTTTTT
V gene: TRBV9; D gene: NA; J gene: TRBJ2-2; clone size: NA; CDR3 protein: CASSVGSGGTGELFF; CDR3 DNA: TGTGCCAGCAGCGTAGGGTCCGGAGGCACCGGGGAGCTGTTTTTT
V gene: TRBV13; D gene: NA; J gene: TRBJ2-5; clone size: NA; CDR3 protein: CASSPGTRQETQYF; CDR3 DNA: TGTGCCAGCAGCCCAGGGACACGCCAAGAGACCCAGTACTTC
V gene: TRBV30; D gene: TRBD1; J gene: TRBJ2-1; clone size: NA; CDR3 protein: CAWRWGRGRDEQFF; CDR3 DNA: TGTGCCTGGAGATGGGGCAGGGGGCGCGATGAGCAGTTCTTC
V gene: TRBV30; D gene: NA; J gene: TRBJ1-1; clone size: NA; CDR3 protein: CAWSVNGNTEAFF; CDR3 DNA: TGTGCCTGGAGTGTAAACGGGAACACTGAAGCTTTCTTT
V gene: TRBV5-5; D gene: NA; J gene: TRBJ2-6; clone size: NA; CDR3 protein: CASSIRQLTSGANVLTF; CDR3 DNA: TGTGCCAGCAGCATACGACAGCTGACCTCTGGGGCCAACGTCCTGACTTTC
V gene: TRBV2; D gene: NA; J gene: TRBJ1-3; clone size: few; CDR3 protein: CASSDRLAGNTIYF; CDR3 DNA: TGTGCCAGCAGCGACAGGCTGGCTGGAAACACCATATATTTT
V gene: TRBV6-1; D gene: NA; J gene: TRBJ2-2; clone size: NA; CDR3 protein: CASSEQGSTGELFF; CDR3 DNA: TGTGCCAGCAGTGAACAGGGGAGCACCGGGGAGCTGTTTTTT
V gene: TRBV30; D gene: TRBD2; J gene: TRBJ2-7; clone size: NA; CDR3 protein: CAWSPWREGEQYF; CDR3 DNA: TGTGCCTGGAGTCCCTGGAGGGAGGGCGAGCAGTACTTC
V gene: TRBV6-5; D gene: NA; J gene: TRBJ2-7; clone size: NA; CDR3 protein: CASSYGRIYEQYF; CDR3 DNA: TGTGCCAGCAGTTACGGCAGGATCTACGAGCAGTACTTC
V gene: TRBV2; D gene: NA; J gene: TRBJ2-7; clone size: few; CDR3 protein: CASSDAVTYEQYF; CDR3 DNA: TGTGCCAGCAGTGACGCAGTGACCTACGAGCAGTACTTC
V gene: TRBV6-1; D gene: NA; J gene: TRBJ2-5; clone size: once; CDR3 protein: CASNLMGAHQETQYF; CDR3 DNA: TGTGCCAGCAACCTGATGGGGGCCCACCAAGAGACCCAGTACTTC
V gene: TRBV18; D gene: NA; J gene: TRBJ1-2; clone size: NA; CDR3 protein: CASSHGQNYGYTF; CDR3 DNA: TGTGCCAGCTCACACGGACAGAACTATGGCTACACCTTC
V gene: TRBV7-6; D gene: TRBD1; J gene: TRBJ2-2; clone size: NA; CDR3 protein: CASSSGQVNTGELFF; CDR3 DNA: TGTGCCAGCAGCTCCGGACAGGTGAACACCGGGGAGCTGTTTTTT
V gene: TRBV14; D gene: TRBD1; J gene: TRBJ2-1; clone size: NA; CDR3 protein: CASALLQGVNNEQFF; CDR3 DNA: TGTGCCAGCGCCCTCCTACAGGGGGTTAACAATGAGCAGTTCTTC
V gene: TRBV10-2; D gene: NA; J gene: TRBJ1-5; clone size: NA; CDR3 protein: CASSGGDNQPQHF; CDR3 DNA: TGCGCCAGCAGTGGGGGAGACAATCAGCCCCAGCATTTT
V gene: TRBV28; D gene: TRBD2; J gene: TRBJ2-7; clone size: NA; CDR3 protein: CASSQTGTRYEQYF; CDR3 DNA: TGTGCCAGCAGTCAAACCGGGACTAGGTACGAGCAGTACTTC
V gene: TRBV5-1; D gene: NA; J gene: TRBJ2-7; clone size: NA; CDR3 protein: CASSSGAYEQYF; CDR3 DNA: TGCGCCAGCAGCTCGGGAGCGTACGAGCAGTACTTC
V gene: TRBV7-7; D gene: TRBD2; J gene: TRBJ2-7; clone size: NA; CDR3 protein: CASSEGLAPSYEQYF; CDR3 DNA: TGTGCCAGCAGCGAAGGACTAGCGCCATCCTACGAGCAGTACTTC
V gene: TRBV19; D gene: NA; J gene: TRBJ2-7; clone size: NA; CDR3 protein: CASSIGDTRYF; CDR3 DNA: TGTGCCAGTAGTATAGGTGACACCCGGTACTTC
V gene: TRBV18; D gene: TRBD1; J gene: TRBJ2-1; clone size: NA; CDR3 protein: CASSATVTGGEVYEQFF; CDR3 DNA: TGTGCCAGCTCAGCGACCGTCACAGGGGGCGAGGTTTATGAGCAGTTCTTC
V gene: TRBV27; D gene: TRBD1; J gene: TRBJ1-2; clone size: few; CDR3 protein: CASSLRTGNYGYTF; CDR3 DNA: TGTGCCAGCAGTCTTAGGACAGGGAACTATGGCTACACCTTC
V gene: TRBV5-1; D gene: NA; J gene: TRBJ2-5; clone size: NA; CDR3 protein: CASSLGATGSETQYF; CDR3 DNA: TGCGCCAGCAGCTTGGGGGCCACAGGGTCGGAGACCCAGTACTTC
V gene: TRBV29-1; D gene: TRBD2; J gene: TRBJ2-1; clone size: NA; CDR3 protein: CSVEVGTSGYNEQFF; CDR3 DNA: TGCAGCGTTGAGGTTGGTACTAGCGGTTACAATGAGCAGTTCTTC
V gene: TRBV5-4; D gene: NA; J gene: TRBJ2-6; clone size: once; CDR3 protein: CASRLESGANVLTF; CDR3 DNA: TGTGCCAGCAGATTGGAGTCTGGGGCCAACGTCCTGACTTTC
V gene: TRBV28; D gene: NA; J gene: TRBJ2-3; clone size: NA; CDR3 protein: CASSRPASASSTDTQYF; CDR3 DNA: TGTGCCAGCAGCCGTCCAGCTAGCGCGTCTAGCACAGATACGCAGTATTTT
V gene: TRBV30; D gene: TRBD1; J gene: TRBJ2-7; clone size: NA; CDR3 protein: CASKGTGDSYEQYF; CDR3 DNA: TGTGCCTCCAAAGGGACAGGGGATTCCTACGAGCAGTACTTC
V gene: TRBV2; D gene: TRBD1; J gene: TRBJ2-1; clone size: once; CDR3 protein: CASSPPGGEQFF; CDR3 DNA: TGTGCCAGCAGTCCACCAGGGGGCGAGCAGTTCTTC
V gene: TRBV25-1; D gene: TRBD1; J gene: TRBJ2-2; clone size: NA; CDR3 protein: CASKRGQAGELFF; CDR3 DNA: TGTGCCAGCAAACGAGGACAGGCCGGGGAGCTGTTTTTT
V gene: TRBV21-1; D gene: NA; J gene: TRBJ1-3; clone size: NA; CDR3 protein: CASSNVCSGNTIYF; CDR3 DNA: TGTGCCAGCAGCAACGTATGCTCTGGAAACACCATATATTTT
V gene: TRBV4-3; D gene: NA; J gene: TRBJ2-7; clone size: NA; CDR3 protein: CASSQEGLGAYEQYF; CDR3 DNA: TGCGCCAGCAGCCAAGAGGGATTGGGGGCTTACGAGCAGTACTTC
V gene: TRBV28; D gene: NA; J gene: TRBJ1-2; clone size: NA; CDR3 protein: CAIRGGVKGYGYTF; CDR3 DNA: TGTGCCATCCGTGGCGGGGTAAAGGGCTATGGCTACACCTTC
V gene: TRBV28; D gene: NA; J gene: TRBJ2-7; clone size: NA; CDR3 protein: CASSLRRGLTYEQYF; CDR3 DNA: TGTGCCAGCAGTTTACGGAGGGGGCTGACCTACGAGCAGTACTTC
V gene: TRBV7-3; D gene: TRBD2; J gene: TRBJ2-1; clone size: once; CDR3 protein: CASSILAGAPYNEQFF; CDR3 DNA: TGTGCCAGCAGTATACTAGCGGGAGCCCCCTACAATGAGCAGTTCTTC
V gene: TRBV6-6; D gene: NA; J gene: TRBJ1-2; clone size: few; CDR3 protein: CAISEVGGDPIGYTF; CDR3 DNA: TGTGCCATCAGTGAGGTCGGCGGGGATCCAATTGGCTACACCTTC
V gene: TRBV7-2; D gene: NA; J gene: TRBJ2-1; clone size: NA; CDR3 protein: CASRGGGSLNEQFF; CDR3 DNA: TGTGCCAGCAGAGGGGGGGGCAGTCTCAATGAGCAGTTCTTC
V gene: TRBV10-1; D gene: TRBD2; J gene: TRBJ2-3; clone size: NA; CDR3 protein: CASSLGTSGTTDTQYF; CDR3 DNA: TGCGCCAGCAGTCTCGGGACTAGCGGTACCACAGATACGCAGTATTTT